This TCR beta chain was profiled in a study of blood T cells in healthy people across ages. Study-wide points: Because donor CMV status was unknown, expanded clonotype changes were possibly confounded.

The germline CDR1 and CDR2 sequences are SGHRS and YFSETQ. This CDR3 region has 17 residues. J gave up 3 bases and V 5 bases, and 12 bases lay outside the gene matches. This clonotype came up a few times. The antigen is undetermined. Isolation of PBMCs gave at least 6.5 million cells per sample. Next came a second PCR, run for roughly 6 to 11 cycles, which used a sample-barcoded 5' primer along with a J-beta primer mix. TCRdb itself ran the 5' RACE reads through MiXCR, one entry per CDR3 protein. This table holds roughly 1.9 million distinct CDR3 sequences, about 39% found once. This receptor was obtained from a human donor in good health. The material sequenced was blood. This chain connects TRBV5-1 to TRBJ2-1; 9 positions match TRBD2. The CDR3 spells CASRPLVSSGVYNEQFF. In DNA form, the CDR3 reads TGCGCCAGCAGGCCACTCGTTTCTAGCGGGGTCTACAATGAGCAGTTCTTC. The entire variable domain, with the rest obtained from reference TRBV5-1 and TRBJ2-1, is as follows: KAGVTQTPRYLIKTRGQQVTLSCSPISGHRSVSWYQQTPGQGLQFLFEYFSETQRNKGNFPGRFSGRQFSNSRSEMNVSTLELGDSALYLCASRPLVSSGVYNEQFFGPGTRLTVL.